This entry features one TCR beta chain sequence. Its target is not known. This entry comes from a study of radiotherapy plus CTLA-4 blockade in lung cancer. Study in general: Objective response was observed in more than 15% of patients, and disease control in 30% to 35%. Study-wide results and caveats: Best predicting response, reportedly, were early blood T cell clone dynamics, with interferon-beta. Blood saw expansion of tumor-derived TCR clones after radiotherapy plus ipilimumab.

Alongside CTLA-4 blockade with ipilimumab, patients with chemo-refractory metastatic non-small-cell lung cancer received focal radiation. The data were produced by immunoSEQ multiplex PCR, yet TCRdb's version contains in-frame clones alone and is incomplete. This sample has tens of thousands of clones, with roughly three quarters found just once. This specimen was peripheral blood, taken from a patient treated with radiotherapy plus ipilimumab. This TCR was sampled from a human donor with non-small cell lung cancer whose response to radiotherapy plus ipilimumab could not be evaluated.

The CDR3 DNA reads as TGTGCCAGCACAAAGGACATGGTGAATCAGCCCCAGCATTTT. Protein: CASTKDMVNQPQHF. The rearrangement uses TRBV28 and TRBJ1-5; a possible D gene is TRBD1 (5 bases). Germline CDR1 MDHEN, CDR2 SYDVKM. This CDR3 is built from 14 residues. Trimming took 7 bases from V and 4 from J, leaving 14 bases between them.